This TCR beta chain was recovered during a study of blood T cell repertoires in COVID-19. In the study overall: Some COVID-19 samples were acute and others convalescent; all came from the United States, Italy and Spain. Sample material is recorded as cDNA or gDNA derived from T cells, B-cell-depleted T cells, or PBMCs.

The CDR3 spans 13 residues. The V gene lost 1 base and the J gene lost 6 bases, with 9 bases spanning the gap. Sequencing was performed with immunoSEQ multiplex PCR; in TCRdb, only in-frame clones are kept and a portion is missing. The top ten hold almost 5.5% of the sample, which has fewer than 85,000 clones, about 83% seen once. This clone appeared once. V and J are TRBV12-3 or TRBV12-4 and TRBJ1-2; no clear D gene. This receptor was obtained from a man aged 60-69 years with acute or convalescent COVID-19. What was sequenced was peripheral blood. As DNA, the CDR3 is TGTGCCAGCAGTTTAGTTCAGAATGATGGCTACACCTTC. It is translated as CASSLVQNDGYTF.